This entry lists 8 T cell receptor beta chains sequenced from one sample in a study of blood T cell repertoires in COVID-19. The method was immunoSEQ multiplex PCR; TCRdb's version includes in-frame clones alone and lacks a portion of them. The table lists some 120,000 clones, approximately 86% of them singletons. Sequencing used peripheral blood. The receptors were sampled from a man aged 35-49 years with acute or convalescent COVID-19.

The V and J genes are TRBV5-1 and TRBJ1-4; D may be TRBD1 (5 bases). Germline V gene sequence: CDR1 SGHRS, CDR2 YFSETQ. The V gene lost 4 bases and the J gene lost 6 bases, with 16 bases spanning the gap. The CDR3 runs to 15 residues. DNA of the CDR3: TGCGCCAGCAGCCTGGGGGGAGGGACGGATGAAAAACTGTTTTTT. Encoded protein: CASSLGGGTDEKLFF.

The V and J genes are TRBV3-1 (or the pseudogene TRBV3-2) and TRBJ2-5; 13 bases align to TRBD2. CDR1 LGHDT and CDR2 YNNKEL come from the germline V gene (reference sequence). Losses at the gene ends were 4 bases for V and 4 bases for J; bases not matched to a gene: 3. This CDR3 spans 15 amino acids. The CDR3 loop reads CASSRTSGGPETQYF. CDR3 coding DNA: TGTGCCAGCAGCCGGACTAGCGGGGGTCCAGAGACCCAGTACTTC.

This clone was counted once. The V call is TRBV3-1 (or the pseudogene TRBV3-2), the J call TRBJ2-7; 8 bases are shared with TRBD1. CDR1 and CDR2 (germline): LGHDT, YNNKEL (reference sequence). V lost 3 bases to trimming and J lost 0 bases; unmatched junction nucleotides: 1. The CDR3 loop spans 14 amino acids. CDR3 loop: CASSQGQDSYEQYF. CDR3 sequence (DNA): TGTGCCAGCAGCCAGGGACAGGACTCCTACGAGCAGTACTTC.

V is TRBV19 and J is TRBJ2-2; D may be TRBD1 (5 bases). Germline CDR1 LNHDA, CDR2 SQIVND (reference sequence). The V end was cut by 3 bases, the J end by 8 bases, with 13 bases between. This CDR3 contains 14 residues. CDR3 residues: CASSIGPYRGELFF. DNA for the CDR3: TGTGCCAGTAGTATCGGCCCATACAGGGGGGAGCTGTTTTTT.

The gene calls are TRBV19 and TRBJ2-2; D might be TRBD2 (6 bases). CDR1 and CDR2 (germline): LNHDA, SQIVND (reference sequence). V was trimmed by 5 bases and J by 1 base, leaving 8 bases between them. This CDR3 has 14 amino acids. The CDR3 nucleotides are TGTGCCAGTAGTCCGGGAGTGAACACCGGGGAGCTGTTTTTT. It is translated as CASSPGVNTGELFF.

This chain connects TRBV3-1 (or the pseudogene TRBV3-2) to TRBJ2-1, with 8 bases matching TRBD1. J gave up 0 bases and V 2 bases, and 6 bases lay outside the gene matches. Germline V gene sequence: CDR1 LGHDT, CDR2 YNNKEL (reference sequence). CDR3 length: 17 amino acids. CDR3 protein: CASSQLGQVGSYNEQFF. CDR3 sequence (DNA): TGTGCCAGCAGCCAATTGGGACAGGTGGGCTCCTACAATGAGCAGTTCTTC.

The chain employs TRBV19 and TRBJ1-5; D unclear. The CDR3 is 15 residues long. Germline CDR1 is LNHDA and CDR2 is SQIVND (reference sequence). The V and J ends lost 4 bases and 1 base respectively, with 11 bases between them. CDR3 bases: TGTGCCAGTAGTACCGATAGAGCCAGCAATCAGCCCCAGCATTTT. Translating gives CASSTDRASNQPQHF.

The chain links TRBV11-2 to TRBJ2-3; perhaps TRBD2 as D (5 bases). The CDR3 consists of 14 residues. Germline V CDR1 and CDR2: SGHAT, FQNNGV. Between the trimmed V and J ends, which lost 0 bases and 7 bases, there was a span of 11 bases. CDR3 protein: CASSLERSAHTQYF. The CDR3 region has the DNA TGTGCCAGCAGCTTAGAGCGTAGCGCTCATACGCAGTATTTT. The entire variable domain, with the rest obtained from reference TRBV11-2 and TRBJ2-3, is as follows: EAGVAQSPRYKIIEKRQSVAFWCNPISGHATLYWYQQILGQGPKLLIQFQNNGVVDDSQLPKDRFSAERLKGVDSTLKIQPAKLEDSAVYLCASSLERSAHTQYFGPGTRLTVL.